Each of the 17 T cell receptor beta chains below was sequenced from the same sample in a study of cytomegalovirus exposure and HLA in healthy donors. This table comes from immunoSEQ multiplex PCR, and its TCRdb copy is limited to in-frame clones, with some not included. The sample consists of tens of thousands of clones, around 94% of them appearing once. The specimen was PBMCs. These TCRs come from a man between 18 and 35 years old in good health and CMV-seronegative.

The chain combines TRBV19 with TRBJ2-7; D not certain. Trimming took off 3 bases at V and 5 bases at J, with 8 bases between the two ends. The CDR3 spans 12 residues. The germline V gene has CDR1 LNHDA and CDR2 SQIVND (reference sequence). CDR3 sequence: CASSMVQNEQYF. The CDR3 DNA follows: TGTGCCAGTAGTATGGTCCAGAACGAGCAGTACTTC. Looking up the rest from reference TRBV19 and TRBJ2-7 gives the full variable domain: DGGITQSPKYLFRKEGQNVTLSCEQNLNHDAMYWYRQDPGQGLRLIYYSQIVNDFQKGDIAEGYSVSREKKESFPLTVTSAQKNPTAFYLCASSMVQNEQYFGPGTRLTVT.

The chain joins TRBV5-1 to TRBJ2-7; no clear D. V lost 0 bases and J lost 2, with 12 bases in between. Germline V gene sequence: CDR1 SGHRS, CDR2 YFSETQ. The CDR3 covers 15 residues. CDR3 in DNA: TGCGCCAGCAGCTTGGACATCAGTGTGGCCTACGAGCAGTACTTC. It codes for CASSLDISVAYEQYF.

J is TRBJ2-1 and V is TRBV2; D is perhaps TRBD2 (5 bases). V shed 3 bases and J shed 8 bases, with 5 bases lying between them. The germline gives CDR1 SNHLY, CDR2 FYNNEI. CDR3 length: 11 amino acids. This chain's CDR3 is CASSERDEQFF. The CDR3 DNA reads TGTGCCAGCAGTGAGAGGGATGAGCAGTTCTTC.

CDR3 loop: CASTYSGQGNYGYTF. The CDR3 DNA reads TGTGCCAGCACCTACTCTGGGCAGGGGAACTATGGCTACACCTTC. The chain couples TRBV11-2 to TRBJ1-2, with a weak D call TRBD1 (6 bases). Germline CDR1 reads SGHAT; CDR2 reads FQNNGV. Trimming took 7 bases from V and 2 from J, leaving 17 bases between them. CDR3 length equals 15 residues.

The V gene is TRBV6-1, the J gene TRBJ1-5; D perhaps matches TRBD1 (5 bases). The CDR3 runs 14 residues. Per germline, CDR1 MNHNS and CDR2 SASEGT. V was shortened by 7 bases and J by 3 bases, with 13 bases between the two germline ends. The CDR3 region has the DNA TGTGCCAGCAACAAGCCGGGGGACAATCAGCCCCAGCATTTT. This translates into CASNKPGDNQPQHF.

The chain couples TRBV5-4 to TRBJ2-3; 9 positions match TRBD2. V was pared by 4 bases and J by 3 bases, with 9 bases of the junction left unmatched. Germline CDR1 and CDR2: SGHNT and YYREEE (reference sequence). CDR3 length: 16 residues. CDR3 bases: TGTGCCAGCAGCCTACGAGCGGGAGGTAGGACAGATACGCAGTATTTT. Its translation is CASSLRAGGRTDTQYF.

This clone occurred once. This chain links TRBV27 with TRBJ2-7; a possible D gene is TRBD2 (5 bases). Trimming cost V 5 bases and J 7 bases, with 21 bases left between them. The CDR3 extends over 15 amino acids. Germline lookup yields CDR1 MNHEY and CDR2 SMNVEV (reference sequence). The CDR3 is CASSASDLSSGEQYF. The CDR3 coding sequence is TGTGCCAGCAGTGCATCGGACTTATCCTCGGGAGAGCAGTACTTC.

J is TRBJ1-5 and V is TRBV7-9; the D is unclear. CDR1 SEHNR and CDR2 FQNEAQ come from the germline V gene (reference sequence). This CDR3 is built from 13 residues. V lost 2 bases, J lost 4 bases, and 6 bases lay in between. CDR3 residues: CASSLTENQPQHF. Written as DNA, the CDR3 is TGTGCCAGCAGCTTAACAGAAAATCAGCCCCAGCATTTT.

The chain recombines TRBV5-4 with TRBJ2-5, with a possible D match to TRBD1 (5 bases). The V end lost 2 bases, the J end lost 5 bases, and 10 bases lay between the germline ends. The CDR3 length is 13 residues. The germline V gene has CDR1 SGHNT and CDR2 YYREEE (reference sequence). The CDR3 sequence is CASSLPAGETQYF. CDR3 nucleotide sequence: TGTGCCAGCAGCTTACCTGCAGGGGAGACCCAGTACTTC.

The rearrangement joins TRBV5-1 to TRBJ1-2; 9 positions agree with TRBD1. The CDR3 has 14 amino acids. Germline CDR1 SGHRS, CDR2 YFSETQ. V gave up 0 bases and J gave up 8 bases; unmatched junction bases: 5. This CDR3 is CASSLGYRGQGYTF. The CDR3 DNA is TGCGCCAGCAGCTTGGGGTACAGGGGGCAAGGCTACACCTTC.

The chain couples TRBV2 to TRBJ1-2, with no clear D. V gave up 4 bases and J gave up 3 bases, with 6 bases separating them. This CDR3 is 12 amino acids long. Germline assignment: CDR1 SNHLY and CDR2 FYNNEI. The CDR3 reads CASSALYYGYTF. In nucleotides, the CDR3 is TGTGCCAGCAGTGCACTTTACTATGGCTACACCTTC. The whole variable domain, remainder taken from reference TRBV2 and TRBJ1-2, is EPEVTQTPSHQVTQMGQEVILRCVPISNHLYFYWYRQILGQKVEFLVSFYNNEISEKSEIFDDQFSVERPDGSNFTLKIRSTKLEDSAMYFCASSALYYGYTFGSGTRLTVV.

This chain links TRBV15 with TRBJ1-4; 8 bases match TRBD1. This CDR3 comprises 15 residues. From germline, CDR1 is LNHNV and CDR2 YYDKDF (reference sequence). J was trimmed by 4 bases and V by 5 bases; bases with no gene match: 6. CDR3 sequence: CATSARTGINEKLFF. The CDR3 DNA reads as TGTGCCACCAGCGCCCGGACAGGGATTAATGAAAAACTGTTTTTT.

This clone was seen only once. The J gene is TRBJ2-7, the V gene TRBV7-2; 7 nucleotides agree with TRBD2. Germline V gene data show CDR1 as SGHTA and CDR2 as FQGNSA. The CDR3 totals 14 residues. Trimming removed 6 bases from V and 4 bases from J; junction bases left unmatched: 9. In DNA, the CDR3 is TGTGCCAGCAGGGCGGGAGCTCAGCCGTACGAGCAGTACTTC. Its translation is CASRAGAQPYEQYF.

The V call is TRBV6-6, the J call TRBJ1-2; D possibly corresponds to TRBD1 (5 bases). The CDR3 is made up of 15 amino acids. With 0 bases removed from V and 4 bases from J, the gap between germline ends came to 12 bases. Germline CDR1 MNHNY, CDR2 SVGAGI (reference sequence). CDR3 DNA: TGTGCCAGCAGTTACTCAGATCAGGGTCCCTATGGCTACACCTTC. Translated, it gives CASSYSDQGPYGYTF.

This clone was seen once. The CDR3 here is CASSWQGRQETQYF. The CDR3, as DNA: TGTGCCAGCAGTTGGCAGGGTCGCCAAGAGACCCAGTACTTC. The chain couples TRBV27 to TRBJ2-5, with a possible D match to TRBD1 (5 bases). Trimming took off 4 bases at V and 1 base at J, with 10 bases between the two ends. CDR1 is MNHEY, CDR2 SMNVEV, per germline (reference sequence). The CDR3 is 14 amino acids.

This chain uses TRBV27 with TRBJ1-1, with no clear D. This CDR3 is 15 amino acids long. The germline CDR1 and CDR2 sequences are MNHEY and SMNVEV (reference sequence). The germline V and J ends were trimmed by 7 bases and 1 base, with 16 bases remaining between them. The CDR3 loop reads CASKITDTPNTEAFF. CDR3 in DNA: TGTGCCAGCAAGATCACAGATACGCCGAACACTGAAGCTTTCTTT.

In its sample, this clone was seen a few times. This sequence joins TRBV18 and TRBJ1-1; 10 bases fit TRBD1. The V and J ends lost 5 bases and 6 bases, in that order; junction bases with no gene match: 0. From germline, CDR1 is KGHSH and CDR2 LQKENI. The CDR3 is 12 residues long. The CDR3 DNA reads TGTGCCAGCTCAGGACAGGGGGCTGAAGCTTTCTTT. This sequence encodes CASSGQGAEAFF.